These T cell receptor beta chains were read from a single sample in a study of neurological immune-mediated disorders. MiXCR was run by TCRdb on the 5' RACE reads, yielding one entry per CDR3 protein. Among about 59,000 distinct CDR3 sequences, 24% were seen once, and the ten largest hold about 4.5%. The specimen was PBMCs. Receptors were obtained from a man between 60 and 75 years old with HTLV-1-associated myelopathy (HAM/TSP). The CDR3 runs from the conserved cysteine through the conserved F or W. The order of the fields is CDR3 protein, CDR3 DNA, J gene, V gene, D gene, clone size. D genes are given only for firm matches. Clone size is given for some rows only: seen once, a few or many times, or a class if the clone is expanded.

CASSPSERGMVTEAFF TGTGCCAGCAGTCCCTCCGAGAGGGGAATGGTCACTGAAGCTTTCTTT TRBJ1-1 TRBV12-3/TRBV12-4 . many
CASSYTANTGELFF TGTGCCAGCAGCTATACGGCGAACACCGGGGAGCTGTTTTTT TRBJ2-2 TRBV11-3 . many
CASSLGTSGTETQYF TGTGCCAGCAGCTTGGGGACTAGCGGGACAGAGACCCAGTACTTC TRBJ2-5 TRBV11-2 TRBD2 many
CSVGEDRGLTNTEAFF TGCAGCGTTGGTGAAGACAGGGGGCTAACTAACACTGAAGCTTTCTTT TRBJ1-1 TRBV29-1 TRBD1 many
CASSYRGDTEAFF TGTGCCAGCAGTTACAGGGGGGACACTGAAGCTTTCTTT TRBJ1-1 TRBV6-5 . .
CSVVPGQTDGYTF TGCAGCGTAGTCCCGGGACAGACTGATGGCTACACCTTC TRBJ1-2 TRBV29-1 TRBD1 .
CASSQPGTGWIGEQFF TGCGCCAGCAGTCAGCCCGGGACAGGATGGATCGGGGAGCAGTTCTTC TRBJ2-1 TRBV5-1 TRBD1 many
CSARALHGRTSGETQYF TGCAGTGCTAGAGCCCTCCACGGGCGGACAAGCGGGGAGACCCAGTACTTC TRBJ2-5 TRBV20-1 . many
CASPQPGVITDTQYF TGTGCCAGCCCTCAACCCGGGGTTATCACAGATACGCAGTATTTT TRBJ2-3 TRBV27 . .
CSAREHTGSGGYTF TGCAGTGCTAGGGAGCATACAGGGTCGGGTGGCTACACCTTC TRBJ1-2 TRBV20-1 . many